This T cell receptor (beta chain) emerged from a study of cytomegalovirus exposure and HLA in healthy donors. Study-level points and caveats: It was reported in a later analysis that an Asian-associated ancestry cluster showed fewer N-insertions than the 666-donor mean. Because they were indistinguishable, some V segments, including TRBV6-2 and TRBV6-3, were excluded.

Remarks on this clone: Its target is unknown.

PCR was performed using 60 Vbeta and 13 Jbeta primers. Libraries were prepared by immunoSEQ multiplex PCR; TCRdb keeps only in-frame clonotypes and omits some of them. The table records about 200,000 clones, 70% to 85% of them present only once. Per the germline V gene, CDR1 is SGHAT and CDR2 is FQNNGV. CDR3 length equals 14 residues. Trimming shortened V by 2 bases and J by 3 bases, and 11 bases separated the two germline ends. This TCR came from a girl aged 2 to 10 in good health and CMV-seronegative. Sequencing input: PBMCs. V is TRBV11-2 and J is TRBJ2-7; a possible D gene is TRBD2 (6 bases). CDR3 nucleotide sequence: TGTGCCAGCAGCTTAATAGCGGAACTCTACGAGCAGTACTTC. Its protein product is CASSLIAELYEQYF.